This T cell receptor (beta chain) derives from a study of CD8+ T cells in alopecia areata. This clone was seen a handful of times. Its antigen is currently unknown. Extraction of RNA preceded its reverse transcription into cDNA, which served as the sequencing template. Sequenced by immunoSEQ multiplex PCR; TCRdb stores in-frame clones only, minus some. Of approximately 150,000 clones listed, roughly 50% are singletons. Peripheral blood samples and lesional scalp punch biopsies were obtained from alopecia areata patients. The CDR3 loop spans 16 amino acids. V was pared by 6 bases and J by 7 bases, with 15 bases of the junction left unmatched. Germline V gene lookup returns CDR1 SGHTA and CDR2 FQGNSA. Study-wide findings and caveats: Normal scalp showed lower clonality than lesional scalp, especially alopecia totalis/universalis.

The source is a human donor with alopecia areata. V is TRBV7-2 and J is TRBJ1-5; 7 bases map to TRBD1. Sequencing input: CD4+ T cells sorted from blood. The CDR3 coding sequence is TGTGCCAGCAGTTGGGGAGGTGGGACAGCTTACCAGCCCCAGCATTTT. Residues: CASSWGGGTAYQPQHF.